This T cell receptor (beta chain) was identified in a study of T cell repertoires in cytomegalovirus infection. Study-level background: An indication of both CMV infection and matching HLA type came from public TCR beta signatures.

Study-wide points: There were HLA-C-restricted CMV-specific TCR beta clonotypes dominating the ex vivo response.

Each CDR3 protein is one row after TCRdb ran MiXCR on the reads. This sample has under 200,000 distinct CDR3 sequences, with roughly 9.8% found just once. Many counts were recorded for this clonotype. Its antigen remains unidentified. Trimming removed 5 bases from V and 11 bases from J; junction bases left unmatched: 14. Germline V gives CDR1 SGHNT, CDR2 YYREEE (reference sequence). CDR3 length equals 15 residues. Input material: PBMCs. V is TRBV5-4 and J is TRBJ2-1; 9 nucleotides align to TRBD2. The source is a human donor in good health (CMV status not recorded). Some clones in this sample may be carry-over from other donors' samples. Written as DNA, the CDR3 is TGTGCCAGCAGTCGTAGCGGGAGCTCTGGCAGCCAGCAGTTCTTC. Residues: CASSRSGSSGSQQFF.